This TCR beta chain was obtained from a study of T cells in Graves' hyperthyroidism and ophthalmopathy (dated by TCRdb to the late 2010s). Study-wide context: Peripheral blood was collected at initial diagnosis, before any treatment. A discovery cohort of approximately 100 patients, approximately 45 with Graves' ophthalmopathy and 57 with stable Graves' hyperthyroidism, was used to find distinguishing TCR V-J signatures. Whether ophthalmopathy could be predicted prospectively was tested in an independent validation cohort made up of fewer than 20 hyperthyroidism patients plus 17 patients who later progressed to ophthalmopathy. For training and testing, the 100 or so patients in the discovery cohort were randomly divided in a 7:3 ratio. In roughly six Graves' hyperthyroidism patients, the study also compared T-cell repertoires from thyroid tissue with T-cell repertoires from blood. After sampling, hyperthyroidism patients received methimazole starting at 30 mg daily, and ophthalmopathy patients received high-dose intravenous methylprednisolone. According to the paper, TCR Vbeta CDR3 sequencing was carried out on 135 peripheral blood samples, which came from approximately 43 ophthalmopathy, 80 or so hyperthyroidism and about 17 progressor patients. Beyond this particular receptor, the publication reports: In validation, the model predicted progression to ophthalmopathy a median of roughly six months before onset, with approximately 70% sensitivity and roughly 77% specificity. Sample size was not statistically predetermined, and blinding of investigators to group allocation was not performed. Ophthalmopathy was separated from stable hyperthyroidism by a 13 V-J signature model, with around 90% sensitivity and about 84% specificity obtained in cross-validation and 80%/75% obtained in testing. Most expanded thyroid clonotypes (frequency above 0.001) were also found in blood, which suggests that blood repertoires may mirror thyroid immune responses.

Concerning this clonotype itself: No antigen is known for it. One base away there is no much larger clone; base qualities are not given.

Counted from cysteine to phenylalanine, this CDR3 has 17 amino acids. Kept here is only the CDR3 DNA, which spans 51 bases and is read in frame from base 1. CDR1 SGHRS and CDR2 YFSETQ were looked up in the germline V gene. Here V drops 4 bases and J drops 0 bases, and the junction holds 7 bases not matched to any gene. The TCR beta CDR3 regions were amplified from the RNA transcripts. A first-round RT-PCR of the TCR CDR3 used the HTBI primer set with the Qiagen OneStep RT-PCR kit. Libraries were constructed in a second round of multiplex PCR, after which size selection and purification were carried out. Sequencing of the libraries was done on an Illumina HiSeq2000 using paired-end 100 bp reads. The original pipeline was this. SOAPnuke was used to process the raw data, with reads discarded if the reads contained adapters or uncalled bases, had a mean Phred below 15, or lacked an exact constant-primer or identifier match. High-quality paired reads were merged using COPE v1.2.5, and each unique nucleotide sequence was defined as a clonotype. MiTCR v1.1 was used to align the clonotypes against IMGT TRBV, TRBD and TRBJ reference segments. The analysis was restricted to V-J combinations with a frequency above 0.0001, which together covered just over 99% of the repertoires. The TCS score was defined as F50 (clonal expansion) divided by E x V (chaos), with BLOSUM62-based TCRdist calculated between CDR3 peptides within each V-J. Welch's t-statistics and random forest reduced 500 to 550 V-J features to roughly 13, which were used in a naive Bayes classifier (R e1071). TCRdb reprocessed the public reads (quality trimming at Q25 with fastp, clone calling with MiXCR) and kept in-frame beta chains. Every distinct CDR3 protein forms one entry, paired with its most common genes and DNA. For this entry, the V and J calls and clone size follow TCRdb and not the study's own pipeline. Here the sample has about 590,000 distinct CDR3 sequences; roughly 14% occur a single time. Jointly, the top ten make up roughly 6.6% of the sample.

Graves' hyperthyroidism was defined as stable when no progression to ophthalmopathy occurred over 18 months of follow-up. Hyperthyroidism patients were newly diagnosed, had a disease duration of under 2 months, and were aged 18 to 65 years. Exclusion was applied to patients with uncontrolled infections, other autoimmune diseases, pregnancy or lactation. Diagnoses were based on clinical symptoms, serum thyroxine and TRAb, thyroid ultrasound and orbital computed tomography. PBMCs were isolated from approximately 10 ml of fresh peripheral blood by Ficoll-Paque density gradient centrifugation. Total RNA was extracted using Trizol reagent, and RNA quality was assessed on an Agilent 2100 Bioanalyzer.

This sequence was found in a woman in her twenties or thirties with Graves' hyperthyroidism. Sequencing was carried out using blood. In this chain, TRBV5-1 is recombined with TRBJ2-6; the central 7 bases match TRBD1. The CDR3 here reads CASSLMTGSSGANVLTF. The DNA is TGCGCCAGCAGCCTAATGACAGGGTCCTCTGGGGCCAACGTCCTGACTTTC.